This T cell receptor beta chain was observed in a study of CD8 T cells in Susac syndrome. Random hexamers were used to reverse transcribe an amount of roughly 0.5 to 1 ug RNA. TCRdb independently ran MiXCR on the immunoSEQ multiplex PCR reads; one entry per CDR3 protein. The sample shows tens of thousands of distinct CDR3 sequences, about 93% of them seen only once. CDR1 is SGHTA, CDR2 FQGTGA, per germline. The germline V and J ends were trimmed by 4 bases and 0 bases, with 10 bases remaining between them. The CDR3 consists of 14 residues. TEMRA cells were FACS-enriched, and CD8+ and CD4+ T cells were isolated negatively.

This TCR was recovered from a human donor with Susac syndrome. The chain combines TRBV7-3 with TRBJ2-7; no firm D call. The material sequenced was CD4+ T cells from PBMCs. CDR3 protein: CASSSSATSYEQYF. The CDR3 DNA reads TGTGCCAGCAGCTCGTCGGCTACCTCCTACGAGCAGTACTTC.